This TCR beta chain was identified in a study of metastatic and nonmetastatic thyroid tumors. Each patient came to thyroid surgery without any prior treatment (of any kind). Ten or more counts support this clone. Using MiXCR, TCRdb reanalyzed the PCR reads. The sample holds about 10,000 clones; 38% are singletons and the top ten take 16%. Unmatched junction bases numbered 5, after V lost 2 bases and J lost 10 bases. This CDR3 is built from 15 residues. CDR1 and CDR2 from the germline V gene are WSHSY and SAAADI. The rearrangement links TRBV10-2 to TRBJ1-6; 10 nucleotides agree with TRBD1. This sequence was found in a female donor with papillary thyroid cancer or a benign thyroid nodule (not recorded which). Some clones in this sample may be carry-over from other donors' samples. The sample consisted of tumor tissue. This CDR3 is CASSEGTGDRSPLHF. Written as DNA, the CDR3 is TGCGCCAGCAGTGAGGGGACAGGGGATAGGTCACCCCTCCACTTT.